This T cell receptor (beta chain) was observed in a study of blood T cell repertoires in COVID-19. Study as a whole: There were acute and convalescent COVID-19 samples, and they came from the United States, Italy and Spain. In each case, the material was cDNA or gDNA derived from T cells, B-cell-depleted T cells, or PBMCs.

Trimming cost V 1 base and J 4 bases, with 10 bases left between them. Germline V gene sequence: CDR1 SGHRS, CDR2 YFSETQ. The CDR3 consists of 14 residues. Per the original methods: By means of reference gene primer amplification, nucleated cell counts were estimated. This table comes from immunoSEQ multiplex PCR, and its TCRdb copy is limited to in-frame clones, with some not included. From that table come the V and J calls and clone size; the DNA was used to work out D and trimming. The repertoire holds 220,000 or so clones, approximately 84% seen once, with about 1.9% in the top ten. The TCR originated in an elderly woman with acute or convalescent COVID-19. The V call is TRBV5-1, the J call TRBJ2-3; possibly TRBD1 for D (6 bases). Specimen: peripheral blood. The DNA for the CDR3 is TGCGCCAGCAGCTTGACAGGGAGACCAGATACGCAGTATTTT. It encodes CASSLTGRPDTQYF.